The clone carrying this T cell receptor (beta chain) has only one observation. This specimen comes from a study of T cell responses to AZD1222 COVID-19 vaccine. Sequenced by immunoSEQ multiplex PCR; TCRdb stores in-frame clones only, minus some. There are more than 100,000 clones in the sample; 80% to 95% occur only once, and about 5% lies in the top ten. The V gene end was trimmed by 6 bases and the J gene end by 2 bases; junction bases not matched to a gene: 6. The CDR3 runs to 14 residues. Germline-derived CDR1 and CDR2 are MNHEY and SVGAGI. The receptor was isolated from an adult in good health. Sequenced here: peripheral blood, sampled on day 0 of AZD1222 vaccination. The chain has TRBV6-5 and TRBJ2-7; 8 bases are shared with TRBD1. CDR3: CASRATGEPYEQYF. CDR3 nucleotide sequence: TGTGCCAGCAGGGCGACAGGGGAACCCTACGAGCAGTACTTC.